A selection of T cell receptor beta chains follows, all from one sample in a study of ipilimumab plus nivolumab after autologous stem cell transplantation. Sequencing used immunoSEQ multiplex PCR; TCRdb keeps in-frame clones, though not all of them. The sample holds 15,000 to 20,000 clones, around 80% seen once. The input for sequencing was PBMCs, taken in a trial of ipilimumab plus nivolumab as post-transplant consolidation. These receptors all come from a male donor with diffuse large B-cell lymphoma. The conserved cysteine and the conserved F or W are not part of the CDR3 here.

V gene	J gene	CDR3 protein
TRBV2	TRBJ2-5	ASGRDLEETQY
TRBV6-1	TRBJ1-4	ASRTAGVEKLF
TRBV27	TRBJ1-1	ASSSRTGGIKGEAF
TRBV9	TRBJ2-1	ASSTTSGLYNEQF
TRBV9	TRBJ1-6	ASSAAPNSPLH
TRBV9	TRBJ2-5	ASSVDYGQETQY
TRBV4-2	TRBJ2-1	ASSQASGLAGSYNEQF
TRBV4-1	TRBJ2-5	ASSQVLGTVQETQY
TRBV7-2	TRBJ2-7	ASSFGEQLEQY
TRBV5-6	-	ASSLDAAYEQY
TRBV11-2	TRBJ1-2	ASSSLRGPNYGYT
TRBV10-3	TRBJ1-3	VLLLVRGNTIY
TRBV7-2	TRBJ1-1	ASSLNSAIRNTEAF
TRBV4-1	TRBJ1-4	ASSSTSTNEKLF
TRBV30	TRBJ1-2	AWSPWDNGYT
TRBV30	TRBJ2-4	AWSPRGRGSIQY
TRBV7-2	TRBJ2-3	ASSLANTDTQY
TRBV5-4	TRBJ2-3	ASSSGGAIRTDTQY
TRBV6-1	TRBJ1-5	ASSVGTGDQPQH
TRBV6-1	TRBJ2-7	ASTGGTGVSYEQY
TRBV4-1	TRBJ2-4	ASSQTLAGGPQNIQY
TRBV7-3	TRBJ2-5	ASSLIPGLQETQY
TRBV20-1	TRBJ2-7	SGSALNEQY
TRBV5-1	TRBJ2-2	ASSLGQFTGELF
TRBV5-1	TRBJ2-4	ASSLGNIQY
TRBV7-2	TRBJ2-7	ASSLVPGSYEQY
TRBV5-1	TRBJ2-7	ASSPGQIDRAYEQY
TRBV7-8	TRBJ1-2	ASSLEGQGYYGYT
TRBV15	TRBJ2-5	ATSREGQGGGETQY
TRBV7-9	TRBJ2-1	ASSLGSGGYNEQF
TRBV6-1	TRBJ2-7	ASDPGRGAPYEQY
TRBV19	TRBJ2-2	ASSIPRVGNTGELF
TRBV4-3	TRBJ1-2	ASSQAAVANYGYT
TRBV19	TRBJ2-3	ASSPSTDTQY
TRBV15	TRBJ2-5	ATSRGASGGVETQY
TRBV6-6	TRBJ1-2	ASSKTGSYGYT
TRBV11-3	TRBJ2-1	ASSRGGRYNEQF
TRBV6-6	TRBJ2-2	ASSYSGGPNTGELF
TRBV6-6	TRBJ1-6	ASSYSGRPPLH
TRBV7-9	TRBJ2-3	ASERGTDTQY